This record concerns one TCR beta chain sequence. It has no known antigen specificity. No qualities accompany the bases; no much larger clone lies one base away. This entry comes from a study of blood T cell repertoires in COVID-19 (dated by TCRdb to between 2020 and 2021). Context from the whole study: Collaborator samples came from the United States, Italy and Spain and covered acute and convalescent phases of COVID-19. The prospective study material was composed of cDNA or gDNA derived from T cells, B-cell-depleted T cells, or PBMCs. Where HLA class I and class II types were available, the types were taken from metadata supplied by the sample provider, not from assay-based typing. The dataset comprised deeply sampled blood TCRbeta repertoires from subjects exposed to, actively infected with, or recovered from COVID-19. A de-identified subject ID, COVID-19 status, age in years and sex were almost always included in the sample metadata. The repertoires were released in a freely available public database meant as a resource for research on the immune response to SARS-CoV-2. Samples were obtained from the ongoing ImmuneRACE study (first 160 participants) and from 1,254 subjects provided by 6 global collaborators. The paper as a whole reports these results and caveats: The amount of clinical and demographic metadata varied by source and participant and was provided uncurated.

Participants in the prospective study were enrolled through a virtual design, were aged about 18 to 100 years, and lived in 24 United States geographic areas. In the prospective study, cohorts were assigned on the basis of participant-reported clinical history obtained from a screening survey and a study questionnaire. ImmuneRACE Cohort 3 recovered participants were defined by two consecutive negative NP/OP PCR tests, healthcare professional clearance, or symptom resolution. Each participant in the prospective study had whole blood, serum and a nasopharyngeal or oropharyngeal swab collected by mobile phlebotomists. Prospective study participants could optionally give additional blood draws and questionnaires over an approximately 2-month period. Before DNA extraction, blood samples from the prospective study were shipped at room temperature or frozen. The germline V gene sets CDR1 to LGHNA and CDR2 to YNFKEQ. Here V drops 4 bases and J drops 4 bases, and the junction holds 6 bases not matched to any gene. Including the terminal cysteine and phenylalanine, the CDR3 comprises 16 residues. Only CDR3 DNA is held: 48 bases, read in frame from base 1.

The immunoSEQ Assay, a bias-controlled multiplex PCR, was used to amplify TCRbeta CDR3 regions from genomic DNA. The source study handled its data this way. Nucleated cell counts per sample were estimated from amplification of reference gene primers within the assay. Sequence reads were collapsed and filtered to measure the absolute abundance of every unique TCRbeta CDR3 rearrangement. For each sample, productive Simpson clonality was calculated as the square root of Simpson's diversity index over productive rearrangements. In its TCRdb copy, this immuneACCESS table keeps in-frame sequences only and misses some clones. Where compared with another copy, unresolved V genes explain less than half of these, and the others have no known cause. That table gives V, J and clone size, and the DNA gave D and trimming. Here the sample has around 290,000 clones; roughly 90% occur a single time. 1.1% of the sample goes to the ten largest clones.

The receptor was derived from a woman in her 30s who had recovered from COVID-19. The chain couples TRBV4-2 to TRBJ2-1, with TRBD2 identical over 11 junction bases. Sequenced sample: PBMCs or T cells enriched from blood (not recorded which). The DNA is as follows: TGTGCCAGCAGCCCGACGGGACTAGCGGCATACAATGAGCAGTTCTTC. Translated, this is CASSPTGLAAYNEQFF.